This TCR beta chain stems from a study of shared clonotypes between healthy human individuals (dated by TCRdb to the early 2020s). For the study in its entirety: The cohort included three men and two women between 18 and 49 years of age. To increase sequencing depth and limit assay-specific biases, different laboratories used diverse techniques to prepare libraries and sequence TCR repertoires. Each donor's leukapheresis produced roughly between roughly 0.9 and 8.9 billion PBMCs. To estimate repertoire size and how much clonotypes are shared between individuals, the study performed deep sequencing of blood TCR repertoires from a handful of healthy adults. General conclusions and limits of the study: Sampling was limited to blood, and TCR repertoires in tissue likely differ from TCR repertoires in blood. Pairwise subsampling led to the expectation that sequencing depth would affect the degree of clonotype sharing among donors. The small number of donors limited the genetic and exposure-history diversity represented.

The donors were healthy, HIV-negative adults with no recently reported acute infections or vaccinations. All donors were Caucasian adults living in Nashville, Tennessee, USA. For unsorted samples, 96 million or so PBMCs were counted, and genomic DNA was extracted using the QIAamp DNA Blood Mini kit. Blood was obtained by leukapheresis, after which PBMCs were separated by Ficoll-Histopaque density gradient centrifugation and cryopreserved in liquid nitrogen vapor phase. Using the deep immunoSEQ assay, TCR CDR3 regions were amplified from genomic DNA by multiplex PCR. Extracted genomic DNA from each cell subset was spread evenly across all wells of several immunoSEQ 96-well plates, with each plate serving as a replicate. Each replicate PCR for unsorted PBMC received roughly 300 ng genomic DNA, equal to 30,000 to 35,000 T cell genomes. Genomic DNA from unsorted PBMC was sequenced over ten immunoSEQ deep assay plates. Purified libraries were measured with a Qubit 3.0 fluorometer, size-checked on a Bioanalyzer 2100, and measured again with the KAPA Library Quantification kit. Every immunoSEQ 96-well plate was sequenced on a separate single-read 150-cycle Illumina NextSeq 550 flow cell. Per the authors' processing: Because only junctional sequences without quality scores were contained in the immunoSEQ output, filtering matching that applied to full-length reads could not be performed. To assign V/J genes and CDR3, sequences were annotated using PyIR, a Python wrapper for IgBLAST v1.9, with IMGT germline references. Any read was removed if the V/J assignment was weak (E-value above 1e-6), the CDR3 was missing, or the read contained stop codons, out-of-frame junctions, or ambiguous translated residues. V3J clonotypes were defined as sequences sharing the same inferred V gene, J gene, and CDR3 amino acid sequence. Percentage overlap between repertoires was calculated by dividing the number of shared unique clonotypes by the size of the smaller repertoire. Repertoire richness was assessed with RTK rarefaction, the Chao1 estimator, and Recon v2.1 estimates of unobserved clonotypes. TCRdb took over this immuneACCESS table, retaining in-frame rearrangements with V and J assigned. Such tables are incomplete; in checked studies, under half of the missing clones stem from an unresolved V gene, and the remainder is unexplained. That table gives V, J and clone size, and the DNA gave D and trimming. The sample table holds fewer than 600,000 clones, of which around 79% were seen once. The top ten constitute 10% to 15% of the sample.

In this sample, this clone turned up a few times. Its antigen specificity is not known. It has no much larger one-base neighbor in the sample; base qualities were not kept. The receptor's source is a woman aged 40-49 years in good health. Some clones in this sample may be carry-over from other donors' samples. Sequencing was done on a sample of PBMCs.

The DNA sequence follows: TGTGCCAGCAGCTTAGCAGGGCAGAAGAACACTGAAGCTTTCTTT. This yields the protein CASSLAGQKNTEAFF. This chain is built from TRBV7-2 and TRBJ1-1, with no D gene named confidently. CDR1 is given as SGHTA and CDR2 as FQGNSA, both from the germline V gene. The V end loses 0 bases and the J end loses 1 base, and a stretch of 9 bases separates them. CDR3 length: 15 amino acids, cysteine to phenylalanine. The only DNA kept is the CDR3, 45 bases in frame from the first base.